These 28 T cell receptor beta chains came from one sample sequenced in a study of response to subunit inactivated influenza vaccine. TCRdb fed the RT-PCR reads into MiXCR, producing one record per CDR3 protein. This sample has roughly 790,000 distinct CDR3 sequences; 21% occur once, and the top ten carry 10%. The source was PBMCs from blood, collected roughly 5 days after vaccination. Every receptor here comes from a man aged 45-60 years who received an inactivated influenza vaccine.

This chain joins TRBV11-2 and TRBJ2-3, with TRBD2 matching over 8 bases. Germline V gene lookup returns CDR1 SGHAT and CDR2 FQNNGV. With 5 bases clipped from V and 2 bases from J, the junction kept 12 bases outside the gene matches. This CDR3 contains 17 residues. CDR3 DNA: TGTGCCAGCAGCCCAACTGGCGGGGGGTTCCTCACAGATACGCAGTATTTT. Amino acid sequence: CASSPTGGGFLTDTQYF.

V is TRBV3-1 and J is TRBJ1-4, with TRBD1 as a possible D gene (6 bases). Trimming shortened V by 6 bases and J by 8 bases, and 16 bases separated the two germline ends. Germline CDR1 reads LGHDT; CDR2 reads YNNKEL (reference sequence). The CDR3 sequence is 14 residues long. The CDR3 nucleotides are TGTGCCAGCAGTCCCAGGGGCTTCAAGGAAAAACTGTTTTTT. Its protein product is CASSPRGFKEKLFF. Full variable domain (rest looked up from reference TRBV3-1 and TRBJ1-4): DTAVSQTPKYLVTQMGNDKSIKCEQNLGHDTMYWYKQDSKKFLKIMFSYNNKELIINETVPNRFSPKSPDKAHLNLHINSLELGDSAVYFCASSPRGFKEKLFFGSGTQLSVL.

The chain carries TRBV9 and TRBJ2-1, with D unresolved. This CDR3 contains 13 residues. The germline V and J ends were trimmed by 3 bases and 6 bases, with 10 bases remaining between them. Germline-derived CDR1 and CDR2 are SGDLS and YYNGEE. The CDR3 region has the DNA TGTGCCAGCAGCGCCGACCGACCCAATGAGCAGTTCTTC. Translated, it gives CASSADRPNEQFF.

This chain uses TRBV24-1 with TRBJ2-1, with a tentative D call TRBD2 (5 bases). Germline lookup yields CDR1 KGHDR and CDR2 SFDVKD. V lost 3 bases to trimming and J lost 8 bases, with 19 bases between them. The CDR3 totals 16 residues. The CDR3 region is CATSDPLNRRSDEQFF. CDR3 DNA: TGTGCCACCAGTGATCCCCTCAATCGGAGGAGCGATGAGCAGTTCTTC.

This clonotype has just a few counts. V usage is TRBV27 and J usage is TRBJ2-7, with a tentative D call TRBD2 (7 bases). Trimming left V 3 bases short and J 0 bases short, with 9 bases between. CDR3 size: 14 residues. From germline, CDR1 is MNHEY and CDR2 SMNVEV (reference sequence). The CDR3 region is CASSFGGHSYEQYF. CDR3 DNA sequence: TGTGCCAGCAGTTTCGGGGGGCACTCCTACGAGCAGTACTTC.

This clonotype was counted between two and nine times. The rearrangement joins TRBV19 to TRBJ2-5; D is undetermined. Trimming removed 4 bases from V and 5 bases from J, with 11 bases in between. The CDR3 is 13 residues long. The germline gives CDR1 LNHDA, CDR2 SQIVND (reference sequence). Here the CDR3 DNA reads TGTGCCAGTAGTACTTCAGCTTGGGAGACCCAGTACTTC. As protein: CASSTSAWETQYF.

This clonotype has just a few counts. This chain links TRBV5-5 with TRBJ1-1; perhaps TRBD1 as D (5 bases). CDR3 length equals 13 residues. V was trimmed by 0 bases and J by 6 bases, leaving 9 bases between them. Germline lookup yields CDR1 SGHKS and CDR2 YYEKEE (reference sequence). The CDR3 bases are TGTGCCAGCAGCTTGGTTCAGGGAGCTGAAGCTTTCTTT. This gives the protein CASSLVQGAEAFF.

This clonotype was recorded a few times. The rearrangement joins TRBV2 to TRBJ2-7; 11 bases match TRBD1. With 7 bases clipped from V and 0 bases from J, the junction kept 2 bases outside the gene matches. Germline values: CDR1 SNHLY, CDR2 FYNNEI. There are 14 residues in the CDR3. CDR3 nucleotide sequence: TGTGCCAGCACCGGACAGGGGGCCTCCTACGAGCAGTACTTC. The encoded protein is CASTGQGASYEQYF.

This chain links TRBV29-1 with TRBJ1-1; D unclear. CDR1 is SQVTM and CDR2 is ANQGSEA in the germline V gene. Trimming took 4 bases from V and 1 from J, leaving 10 bases between them. The CDR3 sequence is 13 residues long. The CDR3 DNA reads as TGCAGCGTTGTTGAGGGATCGAACACTGAAGCTTTCTTT. This gives the protein CSVVEGSNTEAFF.

This clonotype was found many times. This chain connects TRBV7-3 to TRBJ2-3; 7 bases fit TRBD1. Germline trimming cut 5 bases from V and 2 bases from J; bases unmatched to any gene: 4. The CDR3 is 14 amino acids. Germline CDR1 SGHTA, CDR2 FQGTGA. CDR3 nucleotides: TGTGCCAGCAGCCTCACAGGGGTCACAGATACGCAGTATTTT. Amino acids: CASSLTGVTDTQYF.

This clonotype was detected a few times. The gene calls are TRBV15 and TRBJ2-3; 8 bases agree with TRBD2. The CDR3 spans 15 residues. V dropped 1 base and J dropped 3; count of bases not matched to a gene: 3. Germline V gene lookup returns CDR1 LNHNV and CDR2 YYDKDF (reference sequence). CDR3 residues: CATSRVAGFTDTQYF. In nucleotides, the CDR3 is TGTGCCACCAGCAGAGTAGCGGGATTTACAGATACGCAGTATTTT.

The chain combines TRBV3-1 with TRBJ2-7, with TRBD2 matching 9 bases. V trimming: 5 bases; J trimming: 2 bases; junction bases outside the gene matches: 7. This CDR3 spans 15 amino acids. CDR1 is LGHDT, CDR2 YNNKEL, per germline (reference sequence). CDR3 loop: CASSYSGSLTYEQYF. CDR3 DNA: TGTGCCAGCAGCTATAGCGGGAGTCTAACCTACGAGCAGTACTTC.

Comments on this clonotype: One end of the junction fails to match germline, which may point to a read error. The V and J genes are TRBV10-3 and TRBJ2-7; perhaps TRBD2 as D (5 bases). Germline assignment: CDR1 ENHRY and CDR2 SYGVKD. This CDR3 has 17 residues. The CDR3 sequence is CAIRESLVPSLNYEQYF. The CDR3 DNA is TGTGCCATCAGAGAGTCGCTGGTCCCTAGCTTAAACTACGAGCAGTACTTC.

The rearrangement links TRBV10-2 to TRBJ2-1, with TRBD2 identical over 8 bases. The V segment lost 5 bases and the J segment 4 bases; nucleotides outside the gene matches: 7. CDR3 length: 15 amino acids. Germline assignment: CDR1 WSHSY and CDR2 SAAADI. CDR3 nucleotide sequence: TGCGCCAGCAGTAAAAAGCGGGGGACTTACAATGAGCAGTTCTTC. It is translated as CASSKKRGTYNEQFF.

J is TRBJ2-2 and V is TRBV3-1; 10 positions agree with TRBD2. CDR1 is LGHDT, CDR2 YNNKEL, per germline (reference sequence). Losses at the gene ends were 6 bases for V and 7 bases for J; bases not matched to a gene: 5. This CDR3 has 14 residues. CDR3 region: CASSRLAGGGELFF. DNA for the CDR3: TGTGCCAGCAGTCGATTAGCGGGAGGCGGGGAGCTGTTTTTT.

The chain joins TRBV6-1 to TRBJ1-5; D remains unclear. The CDR3 extends over 11 amino acids. V lost 10 bases, J lost 4 bases, and 8 bases lay in between. Germline CDR1 MNHNS, CDR2 SASEGT. The CDR3 nucleotides are TGTGCCATAGGAGAGAATCAGCCCCAGCATTTT. Protein: CAIGENQPQHF.

This clonotype was seen more than once but under ten times. This sequence joins TRBV2 and TRBJ1-5, with D tentatively TRBD1 (5 bases). The CDR3 is 14 residues long. V was pared by 7 bases and J by 1 base, with 11 bases between. Germline assignment: CDR1 SNHLY and CDR2 FYNNEI. DNA of the CDR3: TGTGCCAGCAAAACGCAGGGCAGCAATCAGCCCCAGCATTTT. The encoded protein is CASKTQGSNQPQHF.

This clonotype was seen a handful of times. The rearrangement links TRBV28 to TRBJ2-7; TRBD1 matches 8 bases. Germline trimming cut 6 bases from V and 1 base from J; bases unmatched to any gene: 8. CDR1 is MDHEN, CDR2 SYDVKM, per germline. The CDR3 contains 15 residues. The CDR3 here is CASSNHGTGSYEQYF. DNA of the CDR3: TGTGCCAGCAGCAACCATGGGACAGGATCCTACGAGCAGTACTTC.

This rearrangement joins TRBV7-2 to TRBJ1-5; D not certain. In germline, CDR1 is SGHTA, CDR2 FQGNSA. This CDR3 comprises 14 residues. The V and J ends lost 5 bases and 0 bases respectively, with 8 bases between them. The CDR3 reads CASSPEHSNQPQHF. The CDR3 coding sequence is TGTGCCAGCAGCCCCGAGCATAGCAATCAGCCCCAGCATTTT.

The chain joins TRBV5-1 to TRBJ2-1; 8 nucleotides line up with TRBD2. CDR1 and CDR2 from the germline V gene are SGHRS and YFSETQ. The length of the CDR3 is 15 residues. The ends lost 2 bases at V and 3 bases at J; junction bases unmatched: 4. The CDR3 nucleotides read TGCGCCAGCAGCTTTGGCGGGGGGAACTACAATGAGCAGTTCTTC. It translates to CASSFGGGNYNEQFF.

This chain connects TRBV5-5 to TRBJ1-1, with D possibly matching TRBD1 (5 bases). V was cut by 4 bases and J by 1 base, with 17 bases left in between. The length of the CDR3 is 16 residues. Germline CDR1 SGHKS, CDR2 YYEKEE (reference sequence). The CDR3 sequence: CASSPTVVEENTEAFF. As DNA, the CDR3 is TGTGCCAGCAGCCCGACAGTGGTGGAGGAGAACACTGAAGCTTTCTTT.

This clonotype was seen a few times. V usage is TRBV12-3 or TRBV12-4 and J usage is TRBJ2-5; tentative D call: TRBD2 (6 bases). V dropped 7 bases and J dropped 5 bases, with 23 bases sitting between them. The CDR3 contains 16 residues. The DNA for the CDR3 is TGTGCCAGCACCCCAGTTGGGGCGGGGAATCTGGAGACCCAGTACTTC. Translation: CASTPVGAGNLETQYF.

This clonotype was detected many times. This sequence joins TRBV7-8 and TRBJ2-1, with 12 bases identical to TRBD2. The V gene's germline CDR1 is SGHVS and CDR2 FQNEAQ. The V gene end was trimmed by 2 bases and the J gene end by 6 bases; junction bases not matched to a gene: 2. CDR3 length: 15 residues. The CDR3 region has the DNA TGTGCCAGCAGCTTAACTAGCGGGAGGTCCAATGAGCAGTTCTTC. This translates into CASSLTSGRSNEQFF.

The genes are TRBV20-1 and TRBJ2-7; possible D gene TRBD1, 6 bases. The CDR3 extends over 13 amino acids. Between the trimmed V and J ends, which lost 5 bases and 4 bases, there was a span of 15 bases. Germline V gene sequence: CDR1 DFQATT, CDR2 SNEGSKA (reference sequence). The CDR3, as DNA: TGCAGTGCTCCCCAAGACAGGAGATACGAGCAGTACTTC. Its translation: CSAPQDRRYEQYF.

A few counts support this clonotype. This chain connects TRBV7-9 to TRBJ2-3, with 9 bases aligning to TRBD2. This CDR3 region has 15 residues. Germline CDR1 is SEHNR and CDR2 is FQNEAQ (reference sequence). Losses at the gene ends were 2 bases for V and 3 bases for J; bases not matched to a gene: 3. CDR3 DNA: TGTGCCAGCAGCTTACTAGCGGGGATGACAGATACGCAGTATTTT. Translation: CASSLLAGMTDTQYF.

There are a few counts of this clonotype. The chain couples TRBV12-3 or TRBV12-4 to TRBJ2-7, with 8 bases that match TRBD1. The CDR3 covers 13 residues. With 5 bases clipped from V and 2 bases from J, the junction kept 2 bases outside the gene matches. The CDR3 protein is CASSTQGAYEQYF. The DNA for the CDR3 is TGTGCCAGCAGTACACAGGGGGCCTACGAGCAGTACTTC.

This clonotype has at least ten counts. The genes are TRBV28 and TRBJ1-1; perhaps TRBD1 as D (5 bases). Trimming took off 3 bases at V and 4 bases at J, with 21 bases between the two ends. Germline V lookup: CDR1 MDHEN, CDR2 SYDVKM. The length of the CDR3 is 17 residues. The CDR3 sequence: CASSFTGLQGGLTEAFF. As DNA, the CDR3 is TGTGCCAGCAGTTTTACGGGGCTCCAAGGAGGGCTCACTGAAGCTTTCTTT.

Ten or more counts support this clonotype. In nucleotides, the CDR3 is TGTGCCAGCAGACGGACGGCGAACACTGAAGCTTTCTTT. Translation gives CASRRTANTEAFF. The chain combines TRBV12-3 or TRBV12-4 with TRBJ1-1; no clear D. This CDR3 is built from 13 residues. Trimming removed 6 bases at V and 1 base at J, with 9 bases between.